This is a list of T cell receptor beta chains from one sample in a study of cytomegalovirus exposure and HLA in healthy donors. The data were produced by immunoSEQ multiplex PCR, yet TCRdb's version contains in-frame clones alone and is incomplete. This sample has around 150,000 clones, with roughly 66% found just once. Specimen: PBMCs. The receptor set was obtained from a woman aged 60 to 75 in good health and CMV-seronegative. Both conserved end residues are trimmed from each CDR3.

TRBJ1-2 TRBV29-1 SASEGQGMGGYT
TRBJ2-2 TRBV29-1 SPAGELF
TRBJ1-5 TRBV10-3 AISASSGTDNQPQH
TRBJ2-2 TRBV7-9 SSSGGTNTGELF
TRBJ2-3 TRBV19 ASSRTGTSTDTQY
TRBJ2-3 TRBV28 ASSPGTSGMDTQY
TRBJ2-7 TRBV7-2 ASSFQPGPSYEQY
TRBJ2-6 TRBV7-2 ASSFTSGAVSGANVLT
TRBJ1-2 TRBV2 ASRPTGLPNYGYT
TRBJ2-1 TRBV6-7 ASSGEGGLAYDEQF
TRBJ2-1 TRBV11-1 ASSHNLAPPYNEQF
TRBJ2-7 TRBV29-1 SVGTSGSSSYEQY
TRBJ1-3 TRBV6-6 ASSYAPGAQDTIY
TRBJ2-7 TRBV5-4 ASSSNYEQY
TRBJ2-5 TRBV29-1 SVGQGGQLETQY
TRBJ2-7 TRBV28 ASSSRQPLDEQY
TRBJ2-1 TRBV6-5 ASSGGTNEQF
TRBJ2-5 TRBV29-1 SVQVLETQY
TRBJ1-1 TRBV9 ASSVDYQGEAF
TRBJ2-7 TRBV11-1 ASSPPPGNEQY
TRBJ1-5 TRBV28 ASSGGLQGQGQPQH
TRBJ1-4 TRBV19 ASSQVTLISEKLF
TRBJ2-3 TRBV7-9 SSSLGSLAGVADTQY
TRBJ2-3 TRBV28 ASRDSSTDTQY
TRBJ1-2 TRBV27 ASSPGVGEWLEGYT
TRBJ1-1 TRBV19 ASSSSFSRQDTEAF
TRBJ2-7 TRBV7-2 ASSWRTATYEQY
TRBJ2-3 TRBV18 ASSPLAGGMDTQY
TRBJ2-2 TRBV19 ASSIEKGGRNTGELF
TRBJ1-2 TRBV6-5 ASSQNPGGASGYT
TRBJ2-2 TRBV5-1 ASSGTGTGELF
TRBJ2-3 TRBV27 ASSLGGASTDTQY
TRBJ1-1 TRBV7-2 ASSLAGVNTEAF
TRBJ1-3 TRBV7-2 ASSLAPGIGNTIY
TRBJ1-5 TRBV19 ASSARRTGADQPQH
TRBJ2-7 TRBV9 ASSVDRVPYEQY
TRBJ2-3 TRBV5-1 ASSLVTGGGGDTQY
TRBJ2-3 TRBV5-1 ASSSRGTSGTDTQY
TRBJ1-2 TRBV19 ASIQIGQSYGYT
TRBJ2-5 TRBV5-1 ASSLSGTSGGEETQY
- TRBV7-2 ASSLAGRMLPLHEQY
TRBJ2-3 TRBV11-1 ASSFGSGTSTDTQY
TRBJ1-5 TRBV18 ASSPQAGGQPQH
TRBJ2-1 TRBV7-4 ASSLGTGFYNEQF
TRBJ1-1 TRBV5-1 ASSLGHGTGNTEAF
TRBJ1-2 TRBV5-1 ASSSGEGANYGYT
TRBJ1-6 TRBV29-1 SVLIAGIGSPLH
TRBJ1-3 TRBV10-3 AISSGIGGNTIY
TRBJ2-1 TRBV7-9 ASSLALDNNEQF
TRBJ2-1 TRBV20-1 SATLANEQF
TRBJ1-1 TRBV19 ASRPGIMNTEAF
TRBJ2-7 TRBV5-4 ASSLVGSGGYEQY
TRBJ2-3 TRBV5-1 ASSLVTGGGTDTQY
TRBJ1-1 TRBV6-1 ASSENPYGLTF
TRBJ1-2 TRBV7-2 ASSLSGQNYGYT